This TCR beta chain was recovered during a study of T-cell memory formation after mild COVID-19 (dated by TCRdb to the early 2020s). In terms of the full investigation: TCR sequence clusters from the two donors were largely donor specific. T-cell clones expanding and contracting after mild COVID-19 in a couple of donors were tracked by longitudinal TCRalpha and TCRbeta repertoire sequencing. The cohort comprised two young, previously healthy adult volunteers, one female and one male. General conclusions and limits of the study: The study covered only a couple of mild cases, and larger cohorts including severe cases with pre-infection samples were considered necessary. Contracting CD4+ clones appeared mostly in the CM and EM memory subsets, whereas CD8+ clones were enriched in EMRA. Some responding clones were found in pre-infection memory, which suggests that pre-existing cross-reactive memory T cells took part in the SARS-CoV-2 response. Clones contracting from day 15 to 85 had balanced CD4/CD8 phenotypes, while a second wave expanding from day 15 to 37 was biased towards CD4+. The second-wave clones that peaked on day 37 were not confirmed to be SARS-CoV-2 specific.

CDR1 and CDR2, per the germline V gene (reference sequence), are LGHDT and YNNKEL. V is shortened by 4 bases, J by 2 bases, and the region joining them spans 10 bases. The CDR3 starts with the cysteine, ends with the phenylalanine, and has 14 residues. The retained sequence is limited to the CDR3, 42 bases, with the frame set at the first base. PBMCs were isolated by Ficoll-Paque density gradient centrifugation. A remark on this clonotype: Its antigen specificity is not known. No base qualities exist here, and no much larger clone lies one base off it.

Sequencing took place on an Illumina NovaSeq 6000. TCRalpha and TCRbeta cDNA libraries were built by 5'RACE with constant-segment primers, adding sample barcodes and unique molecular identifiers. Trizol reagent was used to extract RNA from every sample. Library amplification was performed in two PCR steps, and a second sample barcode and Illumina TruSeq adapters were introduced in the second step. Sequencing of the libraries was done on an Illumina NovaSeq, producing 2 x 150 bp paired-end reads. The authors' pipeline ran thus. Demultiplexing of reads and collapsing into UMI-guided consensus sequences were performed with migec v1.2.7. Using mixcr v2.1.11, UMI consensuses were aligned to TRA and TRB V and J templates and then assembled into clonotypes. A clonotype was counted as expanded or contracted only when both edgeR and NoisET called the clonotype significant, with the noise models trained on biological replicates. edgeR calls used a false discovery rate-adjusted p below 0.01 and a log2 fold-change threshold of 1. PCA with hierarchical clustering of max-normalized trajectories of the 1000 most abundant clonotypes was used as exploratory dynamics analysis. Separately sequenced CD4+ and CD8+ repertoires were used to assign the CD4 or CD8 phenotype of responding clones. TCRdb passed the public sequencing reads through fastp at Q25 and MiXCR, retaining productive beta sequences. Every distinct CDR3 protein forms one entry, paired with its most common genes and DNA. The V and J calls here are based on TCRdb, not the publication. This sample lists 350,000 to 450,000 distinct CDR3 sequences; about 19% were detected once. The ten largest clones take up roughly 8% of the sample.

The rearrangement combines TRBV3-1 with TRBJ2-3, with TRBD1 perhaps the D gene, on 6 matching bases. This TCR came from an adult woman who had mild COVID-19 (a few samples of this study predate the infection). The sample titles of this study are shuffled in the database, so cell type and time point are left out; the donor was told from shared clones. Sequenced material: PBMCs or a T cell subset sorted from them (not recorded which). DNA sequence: TGTGCCAGCAGCCCAGGGGCAAACACAGATACGCAGTATTTT. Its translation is CASSPGANTDTQYF.